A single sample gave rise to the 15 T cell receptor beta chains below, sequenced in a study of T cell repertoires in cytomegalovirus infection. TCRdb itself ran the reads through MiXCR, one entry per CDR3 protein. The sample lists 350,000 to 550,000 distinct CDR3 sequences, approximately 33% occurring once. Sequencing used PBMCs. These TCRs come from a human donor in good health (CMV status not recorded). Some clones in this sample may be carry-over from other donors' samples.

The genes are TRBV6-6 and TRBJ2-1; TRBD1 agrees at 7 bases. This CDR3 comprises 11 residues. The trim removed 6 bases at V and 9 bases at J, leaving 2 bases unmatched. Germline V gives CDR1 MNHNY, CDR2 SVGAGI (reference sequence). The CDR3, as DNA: TGTGCCAGCAGATCAGGGGGTGAGCAGTTCTTC. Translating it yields CASRSGGEQFF.

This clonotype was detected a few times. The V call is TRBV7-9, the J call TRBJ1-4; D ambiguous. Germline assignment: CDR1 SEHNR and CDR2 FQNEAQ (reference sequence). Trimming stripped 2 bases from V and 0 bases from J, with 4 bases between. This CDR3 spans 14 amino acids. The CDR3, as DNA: TGTGCCAGCAGCTTACAGGCAACTAATGAAAAACTGTTTTTT. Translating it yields CASSLQATNEKLFF.

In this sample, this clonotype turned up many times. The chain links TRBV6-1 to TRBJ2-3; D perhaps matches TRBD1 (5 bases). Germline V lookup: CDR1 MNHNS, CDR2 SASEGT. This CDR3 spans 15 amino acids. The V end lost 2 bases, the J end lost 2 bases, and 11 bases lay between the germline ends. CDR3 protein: CASSEPPGYTDTQYF. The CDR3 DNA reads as TGTGCCAGCAGTGAACCCCCAGGGTACACAGATACGCAGTATTTT.

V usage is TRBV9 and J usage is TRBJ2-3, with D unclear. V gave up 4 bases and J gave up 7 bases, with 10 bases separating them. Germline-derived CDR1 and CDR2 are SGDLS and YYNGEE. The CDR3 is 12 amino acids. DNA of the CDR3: TGTGCCAGCAGCACCCCACCGAATACGCAGTATTTT. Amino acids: CASSTPPNTQYF.

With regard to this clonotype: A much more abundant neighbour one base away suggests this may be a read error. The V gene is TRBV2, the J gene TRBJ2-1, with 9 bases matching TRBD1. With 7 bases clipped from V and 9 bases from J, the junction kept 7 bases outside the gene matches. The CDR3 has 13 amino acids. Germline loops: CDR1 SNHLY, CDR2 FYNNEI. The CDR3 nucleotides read TGTGCCAGCATCTGGACAGGGGACATTGAGCAGTTCTTC. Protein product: CASIWTGDIEQFF. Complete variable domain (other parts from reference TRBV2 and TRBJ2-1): EPEVTQTPSHQVTQMGQEVILRCVPISNHLYFYWYRQILGQKVEFLVSFYNNEISEKSEIFDDQFSVERPDGSNFTLKIRSTKLEDSAMYFCASIWTGDIEQFFGPGTRLTVL.

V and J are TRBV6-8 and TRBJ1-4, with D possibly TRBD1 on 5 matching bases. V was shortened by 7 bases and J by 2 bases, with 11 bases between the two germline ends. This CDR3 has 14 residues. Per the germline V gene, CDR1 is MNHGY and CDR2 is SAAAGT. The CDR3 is CASKAGLTNEKLFF. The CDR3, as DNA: TGTGCCAGCAAGGCAGGGCTGACTAATGAAAAACTGTTTTTT.

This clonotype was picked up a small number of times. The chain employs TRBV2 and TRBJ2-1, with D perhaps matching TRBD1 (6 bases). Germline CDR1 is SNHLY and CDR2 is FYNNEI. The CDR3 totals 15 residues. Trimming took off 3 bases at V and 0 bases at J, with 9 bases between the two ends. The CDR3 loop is CASSEGQDSYNEQFF. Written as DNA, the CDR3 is TGTGCCAGCAGTGAGGGACAAGACTCCTACAATGAGCAGTTCTTC. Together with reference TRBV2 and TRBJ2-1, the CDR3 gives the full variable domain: EPEVTQTPSHQVTQMGQEVILRCVPISNHLYFYWYRQILGQKVEFLVSFYNNEISEKSEIFDDQFSVERPDGSNFTLKIRSTKLEDSAMYFCASSEGQDSYNEQFFGPGTRLTVL.

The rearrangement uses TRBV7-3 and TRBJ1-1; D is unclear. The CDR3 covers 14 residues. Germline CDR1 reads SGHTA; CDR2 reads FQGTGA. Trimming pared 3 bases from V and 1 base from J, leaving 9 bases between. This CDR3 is CASSFTLGNTEAFF. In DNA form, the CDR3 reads TGTGCCAGCAGCTTCACCTTGGGGAACACTGAAGCTTTCTTT. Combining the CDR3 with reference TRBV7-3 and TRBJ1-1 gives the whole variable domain GAGVSQTPSNKVTEKGKYVELRCDPISGHTALYWYRQSLGQGPEFLIYFQGTGAADDSGLPNDRFFAVRPEGSVSTLKIQRTERGDSAVYLCASSFTLGNTEAFFGQGTRLTVV.

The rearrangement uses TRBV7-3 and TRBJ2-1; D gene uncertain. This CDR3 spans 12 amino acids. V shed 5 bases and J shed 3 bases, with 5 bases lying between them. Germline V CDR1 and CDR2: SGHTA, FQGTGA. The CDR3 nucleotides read TGTGCCAGCAGCAAAAACTACAATGAGCAGTTCTTC. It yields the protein CASSKNYNEQFF.

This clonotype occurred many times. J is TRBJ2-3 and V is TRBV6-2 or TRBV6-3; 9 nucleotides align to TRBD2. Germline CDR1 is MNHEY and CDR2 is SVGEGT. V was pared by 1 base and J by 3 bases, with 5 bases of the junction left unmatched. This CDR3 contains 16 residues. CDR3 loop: CASSYFSGGQTDTQYF. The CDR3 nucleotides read TGTGCCAGCAGTTACTTTAGCGGGGGTCAGACAGATACGCAGTATTTT.

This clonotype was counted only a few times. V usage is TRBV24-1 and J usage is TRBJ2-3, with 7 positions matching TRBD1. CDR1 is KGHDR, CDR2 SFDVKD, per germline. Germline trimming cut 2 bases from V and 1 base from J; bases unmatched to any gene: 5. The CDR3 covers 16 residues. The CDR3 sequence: CATSDYTGARTDTQYF. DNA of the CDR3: TGTGCCACCAGTGATTATACAGGGGCCCGCACAGATACGCAGTATTTT.

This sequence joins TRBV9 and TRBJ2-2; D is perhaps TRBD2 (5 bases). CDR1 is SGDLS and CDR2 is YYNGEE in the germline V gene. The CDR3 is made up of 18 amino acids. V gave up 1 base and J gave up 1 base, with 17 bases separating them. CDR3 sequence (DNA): TGTGCCAGCAGCGTATCAGAGCGGAAGGAACTGAACACCGGGGAGCTGTTTTTT. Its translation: CASSVSERKELNTGELFF.

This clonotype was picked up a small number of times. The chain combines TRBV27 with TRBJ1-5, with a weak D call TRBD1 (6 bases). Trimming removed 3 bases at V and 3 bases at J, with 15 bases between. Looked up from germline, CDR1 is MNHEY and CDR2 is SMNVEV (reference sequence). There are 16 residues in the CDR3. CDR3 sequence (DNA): TGTGCCAGCAGTTTCACGGGGGACAAGTTCAATCAGCCCCAGCATTTT. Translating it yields CASSFTGDKFNQPQHF.

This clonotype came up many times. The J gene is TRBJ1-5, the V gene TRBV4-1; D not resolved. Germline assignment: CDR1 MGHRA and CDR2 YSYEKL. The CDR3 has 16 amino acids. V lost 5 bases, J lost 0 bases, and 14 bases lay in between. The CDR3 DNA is TGCGCCAGCAGCTCGGCGTTCCTATATAGCAATCAGCCCCAGCATTTT. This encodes CASSSAFLYSNQPQHF.

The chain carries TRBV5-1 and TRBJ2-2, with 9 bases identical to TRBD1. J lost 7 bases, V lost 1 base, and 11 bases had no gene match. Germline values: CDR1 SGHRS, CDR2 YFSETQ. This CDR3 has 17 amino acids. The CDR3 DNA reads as TGCGCCAGCAGCTTGCCCCCGGGACAGGGATATGACGGGGAGCTGTTTTTT. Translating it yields CASSLPPGQGYDGELFF.